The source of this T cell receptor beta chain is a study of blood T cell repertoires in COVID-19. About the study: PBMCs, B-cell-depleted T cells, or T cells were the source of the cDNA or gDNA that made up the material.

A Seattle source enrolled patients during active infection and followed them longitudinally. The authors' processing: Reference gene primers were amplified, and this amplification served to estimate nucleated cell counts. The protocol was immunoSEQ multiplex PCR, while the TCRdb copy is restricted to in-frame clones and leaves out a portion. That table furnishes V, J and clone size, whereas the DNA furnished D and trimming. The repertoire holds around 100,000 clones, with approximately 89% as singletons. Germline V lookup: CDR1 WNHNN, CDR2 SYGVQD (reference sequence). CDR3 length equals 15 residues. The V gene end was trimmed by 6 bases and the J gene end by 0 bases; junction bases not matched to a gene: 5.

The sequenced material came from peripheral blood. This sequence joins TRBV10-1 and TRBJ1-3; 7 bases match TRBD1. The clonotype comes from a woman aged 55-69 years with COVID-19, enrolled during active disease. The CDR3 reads CASSTGTDSGNTIYF. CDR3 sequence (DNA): TGCGCCAGCAGCACCGGGACAGACTCTGGAAACACCATATATTTT.